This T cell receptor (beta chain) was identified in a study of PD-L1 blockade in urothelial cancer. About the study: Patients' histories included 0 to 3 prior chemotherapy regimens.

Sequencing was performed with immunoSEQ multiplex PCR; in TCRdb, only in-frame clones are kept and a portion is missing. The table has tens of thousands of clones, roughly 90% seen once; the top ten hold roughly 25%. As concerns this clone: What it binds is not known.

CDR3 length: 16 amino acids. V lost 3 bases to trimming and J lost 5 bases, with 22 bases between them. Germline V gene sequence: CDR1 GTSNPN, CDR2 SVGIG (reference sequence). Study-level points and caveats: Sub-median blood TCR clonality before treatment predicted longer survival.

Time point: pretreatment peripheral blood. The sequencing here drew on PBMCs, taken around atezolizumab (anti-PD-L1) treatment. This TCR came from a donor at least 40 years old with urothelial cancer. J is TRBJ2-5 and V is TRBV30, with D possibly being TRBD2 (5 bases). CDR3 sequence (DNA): TGTGCCTGGAGCCACCGCGTCGGGTCCTCGGGGGAGACCCAGTACTTC. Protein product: CAWSHRVGSSGETQYF. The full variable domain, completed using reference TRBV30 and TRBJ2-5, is SQTIHQWPATLVQPVGSPLSLECTVEGTSNPNLYWYRQAAGRGLQLLFYSVGIGQISSEVPQNLSASRPQDRQFILSSKKLLLSDSGFYLCAWSHRVGSSGETQYFGPGTRLLVL.